This is a list of T cell receptor beta chains from one sample in a study of cytomegalovirus exposure and HLA in healthy donors. Assay used: immunoSEQ multiplex PCR; TCRdb lists only in-frame clones, some missing. The sample includes some 170,000 clones, about 80% seen only once; the top ten take about 9.7%. The specimen sequenced was PBMCs. All receptors come from a man younger than 30 in good health and CMV-seropositive. CDR3s include the opening cysteine and the closing phenylalanine or tryptophan. The order of the fields is D gene, V gene, clone size, J gene, CDR3 protein, CDR3 DNA. D genes are given only for firm matches. The listing skips clone size in some rows; elsewhere it reads once, few, many or a size class.

TRBD2,TRBV28,NA,TRBJ2-1,CASSFRAYGLITSGRDSSYNEQFF,TGTGCCAGCAGTTTCCGGGCCTACGGATTGATTACTAGCGGGAGGGATAGCTCCTACAATGAGCAGTTCTTC
NA,TRBV4-1,NA,TRBJ2-1,CASSHLLGSYNEQFF,TGCGCCAGCAGCCACTTACTAGGGTCCTACAATGAGCAGTTCTTC
TRBD1,TRBV18,NA,TRBJ2-5,CASSPRGTGGETQYF,TGTGCCAGCTCACCAAGAGGGACAGGCGGAGAGACCCAGTACTTC
TRBD1,TRBV4-1,NA,TRBJ1-2,CASSPWTGEAYGYTF,TGCGCCAGCAGCCCGTGGACAGGGGAGGCCTATGGCTACACCTTC
NA,TRBV9,NA,TRBJ2-2,CASSLPRDTSNTGELFF,TGTGCCAGCAGCCTCCCCCGGGACACTTCGAACACCGGGGAGCTGTTTTTT
TRBD1,TRBV30,few,TRBJ1-1,CAWSSQGVTYTEAFF,TGTGCCTGGAGTTCTCAGGGGGTAACATACACTGAAGCTTTCTTT
NA,TRBV6-5,once,TRBJ1-1,CATSTVNTEAFF,TGTGCCACCTCAACAGTGAACACTGAAGCTTTCTTT
NA,TRBV19,NA,TRBJ1-5,CASSIPGKNQPQHF,TGTGCCAGTAGTATCCCGGGAAAAAATCAGCCCCAGCATTTT
NA,TRBV28,NA,TRBJ1-3,CASTAAPEGNTIYF,TGTGCCAGCACGGCCGCCCCGGAGGGAAACACCATATATTTT
NA,TRBV7-9,NA,TRBJ1-4,CASSLDGGYGGEKLFF,TGTGCCAGCAGCTTAGACGGGGGATATGGAGGTGAAAAACTGTTTTTT
NA,TRBV28,NA,TRBJ1-1,CASSGFTEAFF,TGTGCCAGCAGTGGCTTCACTGAAGCTTTCTTT
NA,TRBV11-2,few,TRBJ2-2,CASSENRVNGELFF,TGTGCCAGCAGCGAAAACAGGGTTAACGGGGAGCTGTTTTTT
NA,TRBV25-1,NA,TRBJ1-4,CASSDPGANEKLFF,TGTGCCAGCAGTGATCCAGGGGCTAATGAAAAACTGTTTTTT
TRBD1,TRBV7-6,NA,TRBJ1-1,CASSLEAGGMNTEAFF,TGTGCCAGCAGCTTAGAAGCAGGGGGAATGAACACTGAAGCTTTCTTT
NA,TRBV19,NA,TRBJ1-1,CASSIGGLDTEAFF,TGTGCCAGTAGTATCGGAGGGCTAGACACTGAAGCTTTCTTT
NA,TRBV5-5,NA,TRBJ2-7,CASSPEAGIYEQYF,TGTGCCAGCAGCCCCGAAGCGGGTATCTACGAGCAGTACTTC
TRBD1,TRBV2,NA,TRBJ1-1,CASSVTGTGFTEAFF,TGTGCCAGCAGCGTTACCGGGACAGGGTTCACTGAAGCTTTCTTT